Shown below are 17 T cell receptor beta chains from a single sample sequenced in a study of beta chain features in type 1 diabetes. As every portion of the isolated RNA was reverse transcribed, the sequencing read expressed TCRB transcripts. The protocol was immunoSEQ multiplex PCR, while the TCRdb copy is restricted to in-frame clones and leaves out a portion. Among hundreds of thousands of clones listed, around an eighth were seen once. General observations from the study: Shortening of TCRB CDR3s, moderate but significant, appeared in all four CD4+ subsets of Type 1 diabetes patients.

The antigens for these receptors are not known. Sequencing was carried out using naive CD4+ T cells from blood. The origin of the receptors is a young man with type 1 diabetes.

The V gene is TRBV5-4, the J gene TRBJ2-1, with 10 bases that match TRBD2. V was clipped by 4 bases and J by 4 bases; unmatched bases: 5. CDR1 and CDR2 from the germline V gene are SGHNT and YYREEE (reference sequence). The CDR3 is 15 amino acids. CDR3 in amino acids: CASSRTSGPYNEQFF. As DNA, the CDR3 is TGTGCCAGCAGCCGGACTAGCGGCCCTTACAATGAGCAGTTCTTC.

The CDR3 DNA reads as TGCGCCAGCAGCTTGGAGGGAGCAGGGATTATCGACGAGCAGTACTTC. Translating it yields CASSLEGAGIIDEQYF. The J gene is TRBJ2-7, the V gene TRBV5-1; TRBD1 or TRBD2 may be the D gene (5 bases each). CDR3 length: 16 residues. Trimming pared 0 bases from V and 5 bases from J, leaving 18 bases between. Germline lookup yields CDR1 SGHRS and CDR2 YFSETQ.

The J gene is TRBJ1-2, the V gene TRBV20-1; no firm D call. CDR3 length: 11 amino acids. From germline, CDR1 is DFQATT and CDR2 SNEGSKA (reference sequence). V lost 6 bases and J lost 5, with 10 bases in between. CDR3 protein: CSARVKYGYTF. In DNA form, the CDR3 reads TGCAGTGCCCGAGTAAAATATGGCTACACCTTC.

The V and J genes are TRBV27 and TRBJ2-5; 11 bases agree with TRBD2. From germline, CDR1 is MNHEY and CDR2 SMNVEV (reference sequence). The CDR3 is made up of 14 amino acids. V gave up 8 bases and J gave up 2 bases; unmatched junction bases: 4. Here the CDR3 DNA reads TGTGCCAGCTCCATAGCGGGGGGGCAAGAGACCCAGTACTTC. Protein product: CASSIAGGQETQYF.

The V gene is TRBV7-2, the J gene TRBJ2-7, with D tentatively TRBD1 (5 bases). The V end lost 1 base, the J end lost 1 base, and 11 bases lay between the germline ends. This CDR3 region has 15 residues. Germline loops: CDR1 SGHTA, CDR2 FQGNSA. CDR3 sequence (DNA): TGTGCCAGCAGCTTAGGAAAGGGGTTATCCTACGAGCAGTACTTC. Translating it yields CASSLGKGLSYEQYF.

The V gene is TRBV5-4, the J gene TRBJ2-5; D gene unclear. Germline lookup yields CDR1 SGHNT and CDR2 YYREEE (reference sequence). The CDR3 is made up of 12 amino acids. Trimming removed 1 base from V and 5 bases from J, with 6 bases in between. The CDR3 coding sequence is TGTGCCAGCAGCTTGCTAGGGGAGACCCAGTACTTC. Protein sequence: CASSLLGETQYF.

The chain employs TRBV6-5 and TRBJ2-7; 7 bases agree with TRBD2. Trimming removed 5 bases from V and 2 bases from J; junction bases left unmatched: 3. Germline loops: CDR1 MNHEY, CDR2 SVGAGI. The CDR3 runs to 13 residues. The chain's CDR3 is CASSRAGPYEQYF. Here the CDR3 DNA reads TGTGCCAGCAGTCGAGCGGGGCCCTACGAGCAGTACTTC.

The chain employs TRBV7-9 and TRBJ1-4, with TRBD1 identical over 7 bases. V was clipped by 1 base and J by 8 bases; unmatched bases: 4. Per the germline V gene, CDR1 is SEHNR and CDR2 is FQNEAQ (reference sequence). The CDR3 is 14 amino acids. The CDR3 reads CASSLDRGREKLFF. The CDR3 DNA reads TGTGCCAGCAGCTTAGACAGGGGAAGGGAAAAACTGTTTTTT.

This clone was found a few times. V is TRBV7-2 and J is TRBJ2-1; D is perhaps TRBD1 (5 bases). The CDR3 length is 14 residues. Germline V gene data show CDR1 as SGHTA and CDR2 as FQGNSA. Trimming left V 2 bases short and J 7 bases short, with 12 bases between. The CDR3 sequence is CASSLQGRENEQFF. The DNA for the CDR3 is TGTGCCAGCAGCTTACAGGGCCGCGAAAATGAGCAGTTCTTC.

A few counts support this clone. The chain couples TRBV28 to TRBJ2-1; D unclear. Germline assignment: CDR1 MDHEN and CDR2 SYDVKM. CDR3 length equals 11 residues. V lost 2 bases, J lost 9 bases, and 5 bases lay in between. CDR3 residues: CASSLPGEQFF. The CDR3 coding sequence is TGTGCCAGCAGTTTACCGGGTGAGCAGTTCTTC.

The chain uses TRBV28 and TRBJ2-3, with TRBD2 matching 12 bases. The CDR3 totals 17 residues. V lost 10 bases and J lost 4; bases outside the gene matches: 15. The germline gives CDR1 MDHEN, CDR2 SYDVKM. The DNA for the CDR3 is TGTGCCATCGATATACTAGCGGGAGGCCAAGGGGCAGATACGCAGTATTTT. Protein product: CAIDILAGGQGADTQYF.

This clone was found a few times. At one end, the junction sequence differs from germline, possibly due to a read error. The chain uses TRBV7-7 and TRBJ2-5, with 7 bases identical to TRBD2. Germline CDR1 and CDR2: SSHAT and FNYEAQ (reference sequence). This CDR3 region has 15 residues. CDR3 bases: TGTGCTAGCAGCTTAGCGTCCGGGAGGAGAGAGACCCAGTACTTC. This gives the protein CASSLASGRRETQYF.

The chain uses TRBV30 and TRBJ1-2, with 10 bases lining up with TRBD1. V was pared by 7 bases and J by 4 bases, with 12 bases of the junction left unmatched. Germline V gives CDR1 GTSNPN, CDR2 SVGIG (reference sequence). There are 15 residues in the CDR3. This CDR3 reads CALMTGTGVPYGYTF. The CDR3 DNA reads TGTGCCTTAATGACCGGGACAGGGGTACCCTATGGCTACACCTTC.

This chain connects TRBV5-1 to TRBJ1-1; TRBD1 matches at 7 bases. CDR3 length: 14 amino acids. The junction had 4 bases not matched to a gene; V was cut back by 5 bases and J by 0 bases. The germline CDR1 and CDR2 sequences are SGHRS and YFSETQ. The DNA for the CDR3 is TGCGCCAGCAGACAGGGACAGATGAACACTGAAGCTTTCTTT. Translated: CASRQGQMNTEAFF.

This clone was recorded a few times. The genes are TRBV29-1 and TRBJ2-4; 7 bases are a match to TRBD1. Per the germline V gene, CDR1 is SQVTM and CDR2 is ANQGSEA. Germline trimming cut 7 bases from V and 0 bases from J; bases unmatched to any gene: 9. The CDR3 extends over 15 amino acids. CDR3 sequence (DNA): TGCAGCGCCACCGGGACAGTCTTAGCCAAAAACATTCAGTACTTC. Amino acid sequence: CSATGTVLAKNIQYF.

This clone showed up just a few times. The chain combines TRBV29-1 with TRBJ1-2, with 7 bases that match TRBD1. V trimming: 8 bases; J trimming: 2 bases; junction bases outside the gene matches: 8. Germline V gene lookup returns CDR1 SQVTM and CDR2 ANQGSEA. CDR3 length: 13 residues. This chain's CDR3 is CSTWQGDNYGYTF. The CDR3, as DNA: TGCAGCACTTGGCAGGGGGACAACTATGGCTACACCTTC.

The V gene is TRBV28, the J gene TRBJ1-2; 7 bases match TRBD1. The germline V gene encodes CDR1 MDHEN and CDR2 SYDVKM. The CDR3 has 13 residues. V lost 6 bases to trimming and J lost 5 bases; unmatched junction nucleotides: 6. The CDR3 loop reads CASRTQGNYGYTF. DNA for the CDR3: TGTGCCAGCAGAACACAGGGGAATTATGGCTACACCTTC.